This T cell receptor beta chain was identified during a study of blood T cell repertoires in COVID-19. Across the study: The samples span acute and convalescent COVID-19 from the United States, Italy and Spain.

The V and J ends lost 8 bases and 2 bases respectively, with 15 bases between them. The CDR3 totals 14 residues. The germline CDR1 and CDR2 sequences are MNHNY and SVGAGI (reference sequence). As processed by the authors: Estimation of nucleated cell counts relied on the amplification of reference gene primers. Here immunoSEQ multiplex PCR was the method, and the copy in TCRdb shows in-frame clones only, minus some. The V and J calls and clone size were taken over from that table, and D and trimming were inferred from the DNA. The table records fewer than 150,000 clones, approximately 84% of them present only once.

The TCR sequence derives from an elderly woman in a cohort sampled during active or convalescent COVID-19. Source material: peripheral blood. The V call is TRBV6-6, the J call TRBJ2-5; possible D gene TRBD1, 7 bases. The CDR3 DNA reads TGTGCCAGCTTACCAGGGGGGAAGCAAGAGACCCAGTACTTC. Protein product: CASLPGGKQETQYF.